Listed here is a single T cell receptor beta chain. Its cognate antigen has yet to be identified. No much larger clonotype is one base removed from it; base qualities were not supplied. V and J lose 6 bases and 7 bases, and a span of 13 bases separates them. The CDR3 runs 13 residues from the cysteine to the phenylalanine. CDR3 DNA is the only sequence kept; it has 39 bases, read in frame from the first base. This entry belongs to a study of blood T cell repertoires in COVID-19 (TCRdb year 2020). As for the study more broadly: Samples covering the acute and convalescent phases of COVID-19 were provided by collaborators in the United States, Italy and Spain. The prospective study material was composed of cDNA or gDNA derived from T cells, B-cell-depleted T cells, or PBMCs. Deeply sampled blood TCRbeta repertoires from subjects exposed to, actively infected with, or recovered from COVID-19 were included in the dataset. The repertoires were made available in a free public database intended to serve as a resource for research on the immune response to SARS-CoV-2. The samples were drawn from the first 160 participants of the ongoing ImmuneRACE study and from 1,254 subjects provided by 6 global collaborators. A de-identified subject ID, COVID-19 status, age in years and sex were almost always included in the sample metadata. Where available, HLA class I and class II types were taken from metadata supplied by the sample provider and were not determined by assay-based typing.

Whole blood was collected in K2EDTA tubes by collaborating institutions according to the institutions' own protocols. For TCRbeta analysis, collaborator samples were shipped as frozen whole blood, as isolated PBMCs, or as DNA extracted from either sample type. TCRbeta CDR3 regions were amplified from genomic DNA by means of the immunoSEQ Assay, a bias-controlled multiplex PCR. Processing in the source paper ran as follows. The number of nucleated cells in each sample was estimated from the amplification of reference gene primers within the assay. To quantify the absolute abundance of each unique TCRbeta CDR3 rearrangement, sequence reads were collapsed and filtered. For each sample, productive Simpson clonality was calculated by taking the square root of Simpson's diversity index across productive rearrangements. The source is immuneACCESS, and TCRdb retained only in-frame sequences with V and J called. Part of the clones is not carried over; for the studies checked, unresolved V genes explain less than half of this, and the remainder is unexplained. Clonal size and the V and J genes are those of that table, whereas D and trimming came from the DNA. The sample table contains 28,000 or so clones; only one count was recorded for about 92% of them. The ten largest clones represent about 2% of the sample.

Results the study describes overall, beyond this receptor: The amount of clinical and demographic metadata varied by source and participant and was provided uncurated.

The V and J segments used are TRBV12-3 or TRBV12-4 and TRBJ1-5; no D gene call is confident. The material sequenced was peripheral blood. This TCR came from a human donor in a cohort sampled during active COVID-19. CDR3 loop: CASSGELGQPQHF. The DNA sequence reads TGTGCCAGCAGCGGGGAGTTGGGGCAGCCCCAGCATTTT.